This T cell receptor (beta chain) was recorded in a study of T-cell reconstitution after alpha-beta-depleted transplantation in children (TCRdb year 2016). In the study overall: Using TCR repertoire profiling, the study followed T-cell immune reconstitution in a quantitative way in children after TCRalphabeta/CD19-depleted allogeneic hematopoietic cell transplantation.

The CDR3 starts with the cysteine, ends with the phenylalanine, and has 15 residues. Kept here is only the CDR3 DNA, which spans 45 bases and is read in frame from base 1. After removal of 8 bases from V and 3 bases from J, the junction retains 10 bases not matched to a gene. The table lists this clonotype with many counts. It lacks a known antigen. Base qualities are not recorded, but no much larger clone differs from it by a single base. Libraries were constructed by PCR. The instrument given in TCRdb is Illumina HiSeq 2500. Molecular barcoding was employed in the preparation of TCR libraries, with unique molecular identifiers being used to normalize TCRbeta repertoire quantification. Starting from the raw public reads, TCRdb applied fastp trimming at Q25, assembled clones with MiXCR and retained in-frame beta chains. A single entry per CDR3 protein holds the most common genes and DNA from its merged rows. For this sample the table gives just over 350,000 distinct CDR3 sequences, of which roughly 13% were detected only once. The ten most abundant clones make up around 4.5% of the sample.

Sequencing was performed on PBMCs, taken from the stem cell graft. The sequence came from a human donor who donated a stem cell graft to a child with Fanconi anemia. The chain is encoded by TRBV12-3 or TRBV12-4 joined to TRBJ2-3, and 8 junctional nucleotides match TRBD2. CDR3 reads: CASLPGGFFTDTQYF. The DNA is as follows: TGTGCCAGCCTCCCGGGGGGGTTTTTTACAGATACGCAGTATTTT.